The TCR beta chain described here comes from a study of T cell responses to AZD1222 COVID-19 vaccine. V gave up 0 bases and J gave up 9 bases, with 7 bases separating them. Germline values: CDR1 SGHNT, CDR2 YYREEE (reference sequence). There are 13 residues in the CDR3. Assay used: immunoSEQ multiplex PCR; TCRdb lists only in-frame clones, some missing. The repertoire holds around 100,000 clones, with 88% as singletons. The source was peripheral blood, collected on day 0 of AZD1222 vaccination. The sequence came from an adult in good health. This chain links TRBV5-4 with TRBJ1-6, with D unresolved. CDR3: CASSLAEGSPLHF. The CDR3 bases are TGTGCCAGCAGCTTGGCCGAGGGTTCACCCCTCCACTTT.